The 23 T cell receptor beta chains presented below share a single source sample, sequenced in a study of molecular identifiers for immune sequencing clone quantification. MiXCR, applied by TCRdb to the PCR reads, yields one record per CDR3 protein. The sample lists about 640,000 distinct CDR3 sequences; 20% were seen once. The sequenced sample was naive CD8+ T cells from blood, with Jurkat cell RNA spiked in. Regarding subset: FACS-sorted CD8+CD4-CCR7+CD45RA+ naive T cells. The source of these receptors is a human donor in good health. Some libraries in this study had Jurkat cell RNA spiked in.

To note about this clonotype: One end of the junction is discordant with germline, which a read error may explain. The chain uses TRBV27 and TRBJ2-2; D is possibly TRBD2 (5 bases). The germline V gene encodes CDR1 MNHEY and CDR2 SMNVEV (reference sequence). The CDR3 runs to 11 residues. The CDR3 sequence is CASSFAGEPFF. In DNA, the CDR3 is TGTGCCAGCAGTTTTGCTGGGGAGCCGTTTTTT.

V gene TRBV20-1 combines with J gene TRBJ2-2, with TRBD2 matching 8 bases. After removal of 1 base from V and 6 bases from J, the junction contained 16 bases not matched to a gene. This CDR3 has 18 amino acids. Germline V gives CDR1 DFQATT, CDR2 SNEGSKA (reference sequence). The CDR3 DNA reads TGCAGTGCTAGAGGATGGGGGTCCGGGAGGGCCGAAGCCGGGGAGCTGTTTTTT. This gives the protein CSARGWGSGRAEAGELFF.

A remark on this clonotype: A much larger clone lies a single base off, so this may be a read error. The chain uses TRBV7-6 and TRBJ2-7; D unresolved. Germline CDR1 is SGHVS and CDR2 is FNYEAQ. The CDR3 loop spans 13 amino acids. Trimming stripped 5 bases from V and 3 bases from J, with 11 bases between. This chain's CDR3 is CASSMGMGYEQYF. The DNA of the CDR3 is TGTGCCAGCAGCATGGGGATGGGCTACGAGCAGTACTTC.

This clonotype was counted at least ten times. This chain joins TRBV28 and TRBJ2-7; TRBD1 matches at 7 bases. V lost 4 bases and J lost 0; bases outside the gene matches: 18. Germline V gives CDR1 MDHEN, CDR2 SYDVKM. The CDR3 spans 19 residues. The CDR3 region is CASSSSYGGGQSYSYEQYF. Written as DNA, the CDR3 is TGTGCCAGCAGTTCCTCCTATGGTGGGGGACAGTCATACTCCTACGAGCAGTACTTC.

CDR3 amino acids: CSGSLGLAGGSNEQYF. As DNA, the CDR3 is TGCAGTGGTTCACTGGGACTAGCGGGAGGATCCAACGAGCAGTACTTC. The chain carries TRBV20-1 and TRBJ2-7; 15 bases agree with TRBD2. This CDR3 has 16 amino acids. CDR1 and CDR2 from the germline V gene are DFQATT and SNEGSKA (reference sequence). V was pared by 7 bases and J by 5 bases, with 12 bases of the junction left unmatched.

This clonotype was picked up many times. The genes are TRBV12-3 or TRBV12-4 and TRBJ2-7, with TRBD2 as a possible D gene (6 bases). Trimming shortened V by 5 bases and J by 13 bases, and 18 bases separated the two germline ends. CDR3 length equals 12 residues. The CDR3 nucleotides read TGTGCCAGCAGTGCGCAGGGACTCTACCGATACTTC. Protein: CASSAQGLYRYF.

This clonotype was detected ten times or more. The CDR3 is CSVRTSGTNGRNIQYF. The CDR3 region has the DNA TGCAGCGTCCGGACTAGCGGCACCAATGGGAGAAACATTCAGTACTTC. The chain joins TRBV29-1 to TRBJ2-4; 10 bases match TRBD2. There are 16 residues in the CDR3. Germline V gene sequence: CDR1 SQVTM, CDR2 ANQGSEA. Trimming cost V 6 bases and J 6 bases; bases outside gene matches: 14.

This clonotype was observed at least ten times. This chain uses TRBV29-1 with TRBJ2-6; D is undetermined. This CDR3 has 14 residues. Germline CDR1 SQVTM, CDR2 ANQGSEA. The V end was cut by 1 base, the J end by 0 bases, with 4 bases between. The CDR3 region is CSVEGSSGANVLTF. CDR3 nucleotide sequence: TGCAGCGTTGAAGGCAGCTCTGGGGCCAACGTCCTGACTTTC. Supplemented by reference TRBV29-1 and TRBJ2-6, the full variable domain reads SAVISQKPSRDICQRGTSLTIQCQVDSQVTMMFWYRQQPGQSLTLIATANQGSEATYESGFVIDKFPISRPNLTFSTLTVSNMSPEDSSIYLCSVEGSSGANVLTFGAGSRLTVL.

V is TRBV2 and J is TRBJ2-5; D remains ambiguous. This CDR3 is built from 13 residues. From germline, CDR1 is SNHLY and CDR2 FYNNEI. V shed 11 bases and J shed 5 bases, with 18 bases lying between them. This CDR3 reads CACRLDPGETQYF. The CDR3 DNA reads TGTGCCTGCCGACTCGACCCGGGTGAGACCCAGTACTTC.

In the case of this clonotype: A much larger clone lies a single base off, so this may be a read error. The chain employs TRBV20-1 and TRBJ2-6; D ambiguous. V was pared by 0 bases and J by 0 bases, with 15 bases between. This CDR3 is 18 amino acids long. The V gene's germline CDR1 is DFQATT and CDR2 SNEGSKA (reference sequence). The CDR3 DNA reads as TGCAGTGCTAGAGAGGGTGTCCTGGTTCGCTCTGGGGCCAACGTCCTGACTTTC. Its translation is CSAREGVLVRSGANVLTF.

This clonotype was seen at least ten times. The chain combines TRBV7-9 with TRBJ2-3; 9 bases line up with TRBD2. Germline V gene sequence: CDR1 SEHNR, CDR2 FQNEAQ (reference sequence). The CDR3 sequence is 15 residues long. V was clipped by 3 bases and J by 5 bases; unmatched bases: 6. The CDR3 nucleotides are TGTGCCAGCAGCTTTCTAGCGGGAAGGGGAGATACGCAGTATTTT. Protein: CASSFLAGRGDTQYF.

The table lists this clonotype with a few counts. The chain employs TRBV12-3 or TRBV12-4 and TRBJ2-1, with D unresolved. V lost 7 bases and J lost 7, with 11 bases in between. There are 12 residues in the CDR3. The CDR3, as DNA: TGTGCCAGCACCCCCTTAACTAATGAGCAGTTCTTC. It encodes CASTPLTNEQFF.

V gene TRBV27 combines with J gene TRBJ2-1; a weak D match, TRBD1 (6 bases). CDR1 and CDR2 (germline): MNHEY, SMNVEV (reference sequence). The CDR3 spans 14 residues. The V gene lost 9 bases and the J gene lost 4 bases, with 16 bases spanning the gap. The DNA of the CDR3 is TGTGCCAGTCGCCTTTGGCAGGGGTACAATGAGCAGTTCTTC. This gives the protein CASRLWQGYNEQFF.

This clonotype has only a few counts. A much larger clone differs by one base, so this may be a read error. The chain couples TRBV2 to TRBJ2-7; 9 nucleotides line up with TRBD1. This CDR3 is 14 amino acids long. The germline V gene encodes CDR1 SNHLY and CDR2 FYNNEI. V lost 6 bases to trimming and J lost 0 bases; unmatched junction nucleotides: 3. CDR3 sequence: CASRRTGDSYEQYF. CDR3 sequence (DNA): TGTGCCAGCAGGCGGACAGGGGACTCCTACGAGCAGTACTTC. Full variable domain (remainder filled in from reference TRBV2 and TRBJ2-7): EPEVTQTPSHQVTQMGQEVILRCVPISNHLYFYWYRQILGQKVEFLVSFYNNEISEKSEIFDDQFSVERPDGSNFTLKIRSTKLEDSAMYFCASRRTGDSYEQYFGPGTRLTVT.

As regards this clonotype: A read error may be the cause here, since a much bigger clone is one base away. This chain uses TRBV6-2 or TRBV6-3 with TRBJ2-7, with D tentatively TRBD1 (5 bases). The CDR3 runs to 16 residues. Germline V gives CDR1 MNHEY, CDR2 SVGEGT. The CDR3 DNA reads TGTGTCAGCAAGTATTCTCGGACACGGAACGAGTACGAGCAGTACTTC. This codes for CVSKYSRTRNEYEQYF.

This clonotype occurred many times. The CDR3 nucleotides read TGCGCCAGCAGCCAACAGAAACAGGGGCCCATCATCCAAGAGACCCAGTACTTC. It codes for CASSQQKQGPIIQETQYF. The chain uses TRBV4-1 and TRBJ2-5; 7 bases map to TRBD1. CDR1 is MGHRA, CDR2 YSYEKL, per germline. The CDR3 totals 18 residues. The V segment lost 2 bases and the J segment 1 base; nucleotides outside the gene matches: 13.

This clonotype came up many times. V gene TRBV29-1 combines with J gene TRBJ1-4, with D possibly matching TRBD1 (5 bases). The V end was cut by 5 bases, the J end by 1 base, with 11 bases between. Germline CDR1 reads SQVTM; CDR2 reads ANQGSEA. This CDR3 contains 14 residues. DNA of the CDR3: TGCAGCGTTATGGCCACAGGAACTAATGAAAAACTGTTTTTT. Encoded protein: CSVMATGTNEKLFF.

Worth noting for this clonotype: Just one base apart from a much larger clone, this may be a read error. The V and J genes are TRBV2 and TRBJ2-7; D remains ambiguous. The CDR3 covers 12 residues. Per germline, CDR1 SNHLY and CDR2 FYNNEI. Trimming removed 3 bases at V and 6 bases at J, with 9 bases between. The CDR3 DNA sequence: TGTGCCAGCAGTGATGAGTACTCCGAGCAGTACTTC. Translation gives CASSDEYSEQYF.

This clonotype was counted at least ten times. V gene TRBV27 combines with J gene TRBJ2-5; a possible D gene is TRBD2 (6 bases). This CDR3 has 14 residues. Trimming stripped 6 bases from V and 0 bases from J, with 11 bases between. Per the germline V gene, CDR1 is MNHEY and CDR2 is SMNVEV (reference sequence). CDR3 coding DNA: TGTGCCAGCAGCCCGGGACTGTACCAAGAGACCCAGTACTTC. Its translation is CASSPGLYQETQYF.

This clonotype was detected a few times. This chain links TRBV14 with TRBJ2-7; TRBD2 matches 8 bases. V was pared by 3 bases and J by 4 bases, with 8 bases of the junction left unmatched. Germline loops: CDR1 SGHDN, CDR2 FVKESK. This CDR3 contains 15 residues. Here the CDR3 reads CASSHGAGRGYEQYF. The CDR3 DNA sequence: TGTGCCAGCAGCCATGGAGCCGGGAGGGGATACGAGCAGTACTTC.

This clonotype was counted only a few times. The germline gene is not matched at one end of the junction; a read error may be the cause. The J gene is TRBJ1-2, the V gene TRBV10-3; D possibly corresponds to TRBD1 (5 bases). Germline V gene data show CDR1 as ENHRY and CDR2 as SYGVKD. The CDR3 runs 13 residues. In DNA form, the CDR3 reads TGTGCCATCAGTGAGGCGGACACCACTGGCTACGCCTTC. Protein: CAISEADTTGYAF.

The chain carries TRBV27 and TRBJ2-7; 9 bases align to TRBD1. CDR1 and CDR2 (germline): MNHEY, SMNVEV (reference sequence). The trim removed 5 bases at V and 7 bases at J, leaving 6 bases unmatched. The CDR3 is made up of 13 amino acids. The CDR3, as DNA: TGTGCCAGCAGTCCACAGGGGGCCAGGGAGCAGTACTTC. Residues: CASSPQGAREQYF.

This chain uses TRBV30 with TRBJ2-3; 9 positions agree with TRBD2. This CDR3 contains 15 residues. CDR1 is GTSNPN and CDR2 is SVGIG in the germline V gene (reference sequence). The V gene end was trimmed by 4 bases and the J gene end by 4 bases; junction bases not matched to a gene: 9. CDR3 in amino acids: CAWKNSGSPPDTQYF. Here the CDR3 DNA reads TGTGCCTGGAAAAATAGCGGGAGCCCCCCAGATACGCAGTATTTT.